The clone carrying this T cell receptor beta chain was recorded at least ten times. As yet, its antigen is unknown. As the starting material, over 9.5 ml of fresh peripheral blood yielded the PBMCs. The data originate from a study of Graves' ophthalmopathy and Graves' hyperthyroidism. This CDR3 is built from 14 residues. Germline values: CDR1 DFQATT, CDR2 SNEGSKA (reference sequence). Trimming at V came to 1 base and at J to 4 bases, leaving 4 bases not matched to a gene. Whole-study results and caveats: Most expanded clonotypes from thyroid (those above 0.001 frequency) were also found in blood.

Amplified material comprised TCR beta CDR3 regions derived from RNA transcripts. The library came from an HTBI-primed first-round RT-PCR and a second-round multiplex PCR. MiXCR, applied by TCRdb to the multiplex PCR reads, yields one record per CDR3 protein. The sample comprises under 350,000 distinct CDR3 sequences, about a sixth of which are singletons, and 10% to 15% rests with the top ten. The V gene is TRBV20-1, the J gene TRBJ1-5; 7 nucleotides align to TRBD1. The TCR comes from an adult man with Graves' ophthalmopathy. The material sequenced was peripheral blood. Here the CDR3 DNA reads TGCAGTGCTAGAGGACAGGGCCTGAATCAGCCCCAGCATTTT. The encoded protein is CSARGQGLNQPQHF.